This TCR beta chain stems from a study of T cells after yellow fever vaccination. Study outcomes and limitations: Once the booster was given, most primary-vaccination clones reappeared, at about 96% for CD4 and over 85% for CD8.

Per the germline V gene, CDR1 is SGHTA and CDR2 is FQGTGA. Trimming removed 5 bases from V and 4 bases from J; junction bases left unmatched: 9. The CDR3 runs to 15 residues. A single record per CDR3 protein comes from TCRdb applying MiXCR to the 5' RACE reads. This table has hundreds of thousands of distinct CDR3 sequences, around a sixth appearing once. About this clonotype: Its antigen is not identified.

The sequence was collected from a man younger than 35 who received the YFV17D yellow fever vaccine. V and J are TRBV7-3 and TRBJ2-5; 8 nucleotides agree with TRBD2. This sample comprised PBMCs, obtained before the yellow fever booster vaccination. CDR3 residues: CASSPAGGAPETQYF. As DNA, the CDR3 is TGTGCCAGCAGCCCGGCGGGGGGTGCCCCAGAGACCCAGTACTTC.